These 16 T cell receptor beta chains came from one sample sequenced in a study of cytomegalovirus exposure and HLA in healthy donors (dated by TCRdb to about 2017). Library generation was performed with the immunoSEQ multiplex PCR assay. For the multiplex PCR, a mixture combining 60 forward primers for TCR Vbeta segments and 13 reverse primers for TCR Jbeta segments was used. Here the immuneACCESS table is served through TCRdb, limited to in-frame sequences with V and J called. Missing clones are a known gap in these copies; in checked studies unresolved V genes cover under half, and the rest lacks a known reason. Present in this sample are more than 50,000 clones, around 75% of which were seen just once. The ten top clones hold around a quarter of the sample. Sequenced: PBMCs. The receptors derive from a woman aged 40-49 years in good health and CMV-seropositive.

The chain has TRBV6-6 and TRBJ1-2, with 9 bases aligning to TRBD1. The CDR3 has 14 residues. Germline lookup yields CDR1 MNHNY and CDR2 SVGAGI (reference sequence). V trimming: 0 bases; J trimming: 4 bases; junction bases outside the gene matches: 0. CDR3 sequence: CASSYSGQGYGYTF. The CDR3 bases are TGTGCCAGCAGTTACTCGGGACAGGGCTATGGCTACACCTTC.

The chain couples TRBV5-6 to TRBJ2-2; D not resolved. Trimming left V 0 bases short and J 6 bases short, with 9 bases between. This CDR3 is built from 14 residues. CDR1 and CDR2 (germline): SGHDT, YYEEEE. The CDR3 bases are TGTGCCAGCAGCTTGGCGGGTAAACCCGGGGAGCTGTTTTTT. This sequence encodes CASSLAGKPGELFF.

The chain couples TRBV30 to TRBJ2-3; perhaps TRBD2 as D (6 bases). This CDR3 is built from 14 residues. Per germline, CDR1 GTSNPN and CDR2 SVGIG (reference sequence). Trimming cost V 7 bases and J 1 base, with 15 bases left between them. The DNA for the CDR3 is TGTGCCTCGGGACGAGGAGGGGGCACAGATACGCAGTATTTT. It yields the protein CASGRGGGTDTQYF. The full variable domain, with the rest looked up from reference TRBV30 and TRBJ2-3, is SQTIHQWPATLVQPVGSPLSLECTVEGTSNPNLYWYRQAAGRGLQLLFYSVGIGQISSEVPQNLSASRPQDRQFILSSKKLLLSDSGFYLCASGRGGGTDTQYFGPGTRLTVL.

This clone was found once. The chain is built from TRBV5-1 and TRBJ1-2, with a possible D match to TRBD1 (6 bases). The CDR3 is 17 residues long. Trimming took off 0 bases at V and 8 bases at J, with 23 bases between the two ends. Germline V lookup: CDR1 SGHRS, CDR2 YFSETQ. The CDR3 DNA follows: TGCGCCAGCAGCTTGGGTATAACAGGGAGCGTCTCCTACGGCTACACCTTC. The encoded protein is CASSLGITGSVSYGYTF.

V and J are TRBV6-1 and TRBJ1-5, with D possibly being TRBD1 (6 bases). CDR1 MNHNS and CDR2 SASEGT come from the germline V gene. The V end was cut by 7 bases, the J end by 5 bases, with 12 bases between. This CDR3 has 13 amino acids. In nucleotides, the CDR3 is TGTGCCAGCACAGGGGAGAGAGATCAGCCCCAGCATTTT. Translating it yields CASTGERDQPQHF.

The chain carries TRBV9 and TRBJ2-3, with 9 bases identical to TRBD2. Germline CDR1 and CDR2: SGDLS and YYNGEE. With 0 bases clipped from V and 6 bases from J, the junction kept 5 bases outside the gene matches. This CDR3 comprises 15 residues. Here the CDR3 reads CASSVVSGGVDTQYF. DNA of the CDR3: TGTGCCAGCAGCGTAGTTAGCGGGGGCGTGGATACGCAGTATTTT.

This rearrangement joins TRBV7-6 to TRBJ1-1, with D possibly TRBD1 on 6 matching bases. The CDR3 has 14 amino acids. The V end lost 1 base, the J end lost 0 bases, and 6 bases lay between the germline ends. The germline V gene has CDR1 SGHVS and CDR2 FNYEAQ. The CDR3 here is CASSLGTVNTEAFF. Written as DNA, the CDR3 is TGTGCCAGCAGCTTAGGGACAGTGAACACTGAAGCTTTCTTT. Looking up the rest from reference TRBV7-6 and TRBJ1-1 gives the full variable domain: GAGVSQSPRYKVTKRGQDVALRCDPISGHVSLYWYRQALGQGPEFLTYFNYEAQQDKSGLPNDRFSAERPEGSISTLTIQRTEQRDSAMYRCASSLGTVNTEAFFGQGTRLTVV.

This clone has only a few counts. The CDR3 nucleotides read TGTGCCAGCAGCGTGGGGACTCAAGAGACCCAGTACTTC. Translated: CASSVGTQETQYF. This chain uses TRBV9 with TRBJ2-5, with a weak D call TRBD2 (6 bases). V was clipped by 2 bases and J by 2 bases, with 7 bases between them. The CDR3 sequence is 13 residues long. Germline loops: CDR1 SGDLS, CDR2 YYNGEE.

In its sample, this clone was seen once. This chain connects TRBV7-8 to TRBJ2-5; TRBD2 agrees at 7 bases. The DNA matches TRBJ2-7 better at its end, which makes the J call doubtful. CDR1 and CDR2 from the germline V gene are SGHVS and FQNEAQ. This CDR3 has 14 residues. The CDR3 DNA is TGTGCCAGCAGCTTAGCTCCAGCGGGGCGCGAGCAGTACTTC. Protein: CASSLAPAGREQYF.

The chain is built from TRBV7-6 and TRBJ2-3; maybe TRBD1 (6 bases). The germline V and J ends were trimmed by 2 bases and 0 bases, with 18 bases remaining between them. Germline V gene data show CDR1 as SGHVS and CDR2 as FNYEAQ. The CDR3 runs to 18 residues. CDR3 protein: CASSLRAALGASTDTQYF. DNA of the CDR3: TGTGCCAGCAGCTTAAGAGCTGCTCTGGGGGCTAGCACAGATACGCAGTATTTT.

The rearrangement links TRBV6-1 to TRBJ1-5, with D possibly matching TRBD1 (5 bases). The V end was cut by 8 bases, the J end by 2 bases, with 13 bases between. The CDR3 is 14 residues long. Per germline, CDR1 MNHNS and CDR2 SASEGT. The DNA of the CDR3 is TGTGCCAGCGGGACTCGGGGGGGCAATCAGCCCCAGCATTTT. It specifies CASGTRGGNQPQHF.

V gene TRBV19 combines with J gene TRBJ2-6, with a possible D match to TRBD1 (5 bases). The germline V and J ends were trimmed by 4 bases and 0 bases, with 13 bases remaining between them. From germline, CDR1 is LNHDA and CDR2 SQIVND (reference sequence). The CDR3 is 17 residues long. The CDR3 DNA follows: TGTGCCAGTAGTAATGTCAGGGCCAACTCTGGGGCCAACGTCCTGACTTTC. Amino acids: CASSNVRANSGANVLTF.

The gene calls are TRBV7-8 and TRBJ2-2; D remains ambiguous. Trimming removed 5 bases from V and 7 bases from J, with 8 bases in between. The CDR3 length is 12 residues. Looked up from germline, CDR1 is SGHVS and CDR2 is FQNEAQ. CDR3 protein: CASSPVIGELFF. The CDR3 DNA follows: TGTGCCAGCAGCCCCGTTATCGGGGAGCTGTTTTTT.

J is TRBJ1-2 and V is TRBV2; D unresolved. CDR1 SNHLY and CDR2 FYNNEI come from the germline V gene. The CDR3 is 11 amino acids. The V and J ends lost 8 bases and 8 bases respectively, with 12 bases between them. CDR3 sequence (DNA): TGTGCCAGCGAGTACGAGGAGGGCTACACCTTC. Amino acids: CASEYEEGYTF.

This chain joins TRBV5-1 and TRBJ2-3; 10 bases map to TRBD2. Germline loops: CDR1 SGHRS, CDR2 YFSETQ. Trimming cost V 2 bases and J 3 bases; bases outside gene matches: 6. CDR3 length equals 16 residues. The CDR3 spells CASSFGASGGTDTQYF. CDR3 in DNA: TGCGCCAGCAGCTTCGGGGCTAGCGGGGGAACAGATACGCAGTATTTT.

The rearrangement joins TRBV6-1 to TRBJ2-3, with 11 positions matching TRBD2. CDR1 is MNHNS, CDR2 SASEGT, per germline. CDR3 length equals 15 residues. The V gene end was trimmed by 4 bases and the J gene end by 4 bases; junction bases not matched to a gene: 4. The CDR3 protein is CASSGSGGGSDTQYF. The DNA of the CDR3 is TGTGCCAGCAGTGGTAGCGGGGGGGGATCAGATACGCAGTATTTT.